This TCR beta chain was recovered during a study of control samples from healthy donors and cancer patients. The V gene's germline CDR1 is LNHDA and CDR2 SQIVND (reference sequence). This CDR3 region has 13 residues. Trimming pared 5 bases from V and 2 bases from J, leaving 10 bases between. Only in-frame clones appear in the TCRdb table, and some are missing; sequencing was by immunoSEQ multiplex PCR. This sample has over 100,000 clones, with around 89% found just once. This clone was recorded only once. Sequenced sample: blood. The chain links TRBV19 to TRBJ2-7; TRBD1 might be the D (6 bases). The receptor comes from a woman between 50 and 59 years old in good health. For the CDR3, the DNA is TGTGCCAGTAGTCGGACAGTAACCTACGAGCAGTACTTC. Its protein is CASSRTVTYEQYF.